This TCR beta chain is drawn from a study of blood T cell repertoires in COVID-19 (dated by TCRdb to 2020 to 2022). In terms of the full investigation: Samples covering the acute and convalescent phases of COVID-19 were provided by collaborators in the United States, Italy and Spain. The samples were drawn from two sources: the first 160 participants of the ongoing ImmuneRACE study, and about 1,300 subjects contributed by 6 global collaborators. Deeply sampled blood TCRbeta repertoires from subjects exposed to, actively infected with, or recovered from COVID-19 were included in the dataset. The material from the prospective study consisted of cDNA or gDNA derived from T cells, B-cell-depleted T cells, or PBMCs. Sample metadata almost always included a de-identified subject ID, COVID-19 status, age in years and sex. HLA class I and class II types, where available, came from metadata supplied by the sample provider rather than from assay-based typing. The repertoires were released in a freely available public database meant as a resource for research on the immune response to SARS-CoV-2. General findings and caveats noted by the study authors: The quantity of clinical and demographic metadata differed by source and by participant and was supplied without curation.

The CDR3 holds 16 amino acids from the cysteine to the phenylalanine. Just the 48-base CDR3 DNA is kept, in frame starting at base 1. Based on the germline V gene, the CDR1 and CDR2 sequences are MGHRA and YSYEKL. Compared with germline, V lacks 3 bases and J lacks 3 bases; bases without a gene match: 9. Note on this clone: There is no known antigen for this receptor. Per-nucleotide qualities are absent, and no much larger clonotype sits a single base away.

TCRbeta CDR3 regions were amplified from genomic DNA by means of the immunoSEQ Assay, a bias-controlled multiplex PCR. Regarding the original processing steps: The number of nucleated cells in each sample was estimated from the amplification of reference gene primers within the assay. Sequence reads were collapsed and filtered to measure the absolute abundance of every unique TCRbeta CDR3 rearrangement. For each sample, productive Simpson clonality was calculated as the square root of Simpson's diversity index across productive rearrangements. TCRdb obtained this table from immuneACCESS and retained in-frame rearrangements with V and J assigned. These tables miss some clones; where compared with another copy, unresolved V genes account for less than half of the shortfall, and the remainder is unexplained. V and J calls and clone size are copied from that table; D and trimming were computed from the DNA. In this sample the table shows 80,000 to 90,000 clones, approximately 85% of which occur a single time. Together, the top ten hold under 3.5% of the sample.

At one collaborating source in Seattle, patients were enrolled during active infection and were followed longitudinally through the course of disease. Each collaborating institution followed its own protocols to collect whole blood in K2EDTA tubes. Collaborator samples were shipped for TCRbeta analysis as frozen whole blood, isolated PBMCs, or DNA extracted from either sample type. The origin of this receptor is an elderly woman with COVID-19, enrolled during active disease. The V and J genes are TRBV4-1 and TRBJ1-2, with TRBD1 identical over 8 junction bases. The specimen sequenced was peripheral blood. At the DNA level, the sequence is TGCGCCAGCAGCCAGTCCTCAGGGGGCGCCCACTATGGCTACACCTTC. This is translated as CASSQSSGGAHYGYTF.